These 14 T cell receptor beta chains were all obtained from the same sample, sequenced in a study of T cell clonality in common variable immunodeficiency. The table came from immunoSEQ multiplex PCR; TCRdb's copy has only in-frame clones and leaves some out. The sample has around 52,000 clones, none seen only once. The sequenced sample was peripheral blood mononuclear cells. The receptors were gathered from a person aged 18 to 70 in good health.

This clone was detected ten times or more. CDR3 sequence reads: CASSDRGQRDEQYF. The covered CDR3 bases are TGTGCCAGCAGTGACAGGGGGCAAAGAGACGAG. The rearrangement links TRBV6-1 to TRBJ2-7; TRBD1 aligns across 8 bases. The sequenced fragment ends 3 residues before the CDR3 boundary, so the rest is inferred from the germline J gene. The V and J ends lost 3 bases and 5 bases, in that order; junction bases with no gene match: 6. This CDR3 is built from 14 residues. Germline-derived CDR1 and CDR2 are MNHNS and SASEGT.

This clone was observed many times. The read ends 3 residues before the CDR3 terminus; that terminus is restored from the germline J gene. The J gene is TRBJ2-2, the V gene TRBV29-1, with 7 bases identical to TRBD1. Germline assignment: CDR1 SQVTM and CDR2 ANQGSEA. The CDR3 loop spans 13 amino acids. CDR3 region: CSDRAPGTGELFF. The part of the CDR3 DNA that was read is TGCAGTGACAGGGCCCCGGGGACCGGGGAG.

Many counts were recorded for this clone. Sequencing ends 3 residues short of the CDR3 end; the germline J gene provides the rest. This chain uses TRBV12-5 with TRBJ1-1; 8 nucleotides agree with TRBD1. This CDR3 contains 13 residues. Germline V gene data show CDR1 as LGHNT and CDR2 as FRNRAP. The CDR3 loop is CASGYTGGIAAFF. CDR3 DNA (partial): TGTGCTAGTGGTTACACAGGGGGAATCGCG.

This clone occurred many times. The read terminates 3 residues ahead of where the CDR3 ends, so the germline J gene completes it. This chain links TRBV20-1 with TRBJ1-5, with a possible D match to TRBD1 (5 bases). V was pared by 3 bases and J by 1 base, with 10 bases between. CDR1 DFQATT and CDR2 SNEGSKA come from the germline V gene (reference sequence). The length of the CDR3 is 14 residues. CDR3 sequence reads: CSASTGESNQPQHF. CDR3 bases read: TGCAGTGCTAGTACAGGAGAGAGCAATCAGCCC.

Many counts were recorded for this clone. The missing CDR3 end, 3 residues past where the read stops, is filled in from the germline J gene. The V gene is TRBV20-1, the J gene TRBJ1-1; 10 bases agree with TRBD1. Germline V gives CDR1 DFQATT, CDR2 SNEGSKA (reference sequence). The CDR3 length is 13 residues. With V trimmed by 7 bases and J by 5 bases, 7 bases remained unmatched. CDR3 DNA (partial): TGCAGTGTCCGGACAGGGGGGGGAACTGAA. It encodes CSVRTGGGTE. The complete CDR3 protein is CSVRTGGGTEAFF.

In its sample, this clone was seen many times. The read ends 3 residues shy of where the CDR3 ends; the end is completed using the germline J gene. This rearrangement joins TRBV20-1 to TRBJ2-3; a weak D match, TRBD1 (6 bases). Germline CDR1 reads DFQATT; CDR2 reads SNEGSKA (reference sequence). Trimming removed 3 bases from V and 4 bases from J, with 14 bases in between. This CDR3 is 14 amino acids long. Partial CDR3 DNA: TGCAGTGCTAGTCACAGGGTAGTGGCAGATACG. Amino acids: CSASHRVVADT. The complete CDR3 sequence is CSASHRVVADTQYF.

This clone was seen repeatedly, ten times or more. The read finishes 3 residues shy of the CDR3 end, and the germline J gene is used to complete it. The chain links TRBV7-2 to TRBJ1-5, with 7 nucleotides matching TRBD1. This CDR3 is 15 amino acids long. Trimming cost V 5 bases and J 5 bases; bases outside gene matches: 9. Germline assignment: CDR1 SGHTA and CDR2 FQGNSA. The CDR3 sequence: CASSITGTAYQPQHF. The covered CDR3 bases are TGTGCCAGCAGCATCACCGGGACAGCGTATCAGCCC.

This clone was detected ten times or more. The missing CDR3 end, 3 residues past where the read stops, is filled in from the germline J gene. The chain joins TRBV5-1 to TRBJ2-7; 10 bases fit TRBD2. From germline, CDR1 is SGHRS and CDR2 YFSETQ. The CDR3 is made up of 15 amino acids. Trimming took 5 bases from V and 0 from J; bases not matched to a gene: 5. The CDR3 reads CASRITSGNSYEQYF. The sequenced CDR3 bases are TGCGCCAGCAGGATAACTAGCGGGAACTCCTACGAG.

This clone appeared many times. The read ends 3 residues early relative to the CDR3; the germline J gene fills the gap. This chain uses TRBV9 with TRBJ2-5, with 9 bases that match TRBD2. After removal of 1 base from V and 4 bases from J, the junction contained 11 bases not matched to a gene. Germline V gene sequence: CDR1 SGDLS, CDR2 YYNGEE. The CDR3 runs 17 residues. The sequenced part of the CDR3 DNA is TGTGCCAGCAGCGTACTCGGTGGGCTAGCGGGATCAGAGACC. Encoded protein: CASSVLGGLAGSET. The entire CDR3 protein is CASSVLGGLAGSETQYF.

This clone was counted many times. With the read ending 3 residues before the CDR3 end, the germline J gene is used to fill in that end. The rearrangement joins TRBV5-1 to TRBJ2-1; the D is unclear. The CDR3 is 14 residues long. V was clipped by 4 bases and J by 4 bases, with 12 bases between them. Germline loops: CDR1 SGHRS, CDR2 YFSETQ. CDR3 sequence reads: CASSPPQAYNEQFF. The part of the CDR3 DNA that was read is TGCGCCAGCAGCCCACCCCAGGCGTACAATGAG. Variable domain in full (rest from reference TRBV5-1 and TRBJ2-1): KAGVTQTPRYLIKTRGQQVTLSCSPISGHRSVSWYQQTPGQGLQFLFEYFSETQRNKGNFPGRFSGRQFSNSRSEMNVSTLELGDSALYLCASSPPQAYNEQFFGPGTRLTVL.

This clone was counted many times. The read comes to an end 3 residues before the CDR3 does, leaving the germline J gene to fill in the end. This chain uses TRBV20-1 with TRBJ2-3, with 10 bases matching TRBD2. V lost 1 base to trimming and J lost 6 bases; unmatched junction nucleotides: 1. Germline CDR1 is DFQATT and CDR2 is SNEGSKA (reference sequence). The CDR3 loop spans 13 amino acids. CDR3 in amino acids: CSARASGSDTQYF. The sequenced CDR3 bases are TGCAGTGCTAGAGCTAGCGGGAGCGATACG.

Many counts were recorded for this clone. The read is 3 residues too short to cover the CDR3 end, so that end is filled in from the germline J gene. The V and J genes are TRBV7-7 and TRBJ2-1; D is unclear. Trimming took off 5 bases at V and 5 bases at J, with 13 bases between the two ends. CDR1 is SSHAT and CDR2 is FNYEAQ in the germline V gene (reference sequence). The CDR3 contains 14 residues. The CDR3 DNA, read in part, is TGTGCCAGCAGCCCCCTCGTACTCCACAATGAG. It encodes CASSPLVLHNE. The whole CDR3 protein is CASSPLVLHNEQFF.

A few counts support this clone. The missing CDR3 end, 3 residues past where the read stops, is filled in from the germline J gene. The V and J genes are TRBV6-2 or TRBV6-3 and TRBJ2-1; no reliable D call. Germline lookup yields CDR1 MNHEY and CDR2 SVGEGT. Deletions cut 6 bases from V and 6 bases from J, with 6 bases between. The CDR3 has 11 residues. The CDR3: CASSQVNEQFF. The part of the CDR3 DNA that was read is TGTGCCAGCAGCCAGGTCAATGAG.

This clone was observed many times. The read terminates 3 residues before the CDR3 end, so the remaining end is supplied by the germline J gene. The V and J genes are TRBV5-1 and TRBJ1-5; 8 positions agree with TRBD1. V dropped 4 bases and J dropped 5; count of bases not matched to a gene: 5. CDR3 length: 14 amino acids. The germline V gene has CDR1 SGHRS and CDR2 YFSETQ. CDR3 DNA (partial): TGCGCCAGCAGCCCGGGGACAGGAGATCAGCCC. Translating it yields CASSPGTGDQP. In full, the CDR3 is CASSPGTGDQPQHF.